These 2 T cell receptor beta chains were all obtained from the same sample, sequenced in a study of control samples from healthy donors and cancer patients (TCRdb year 2020). Receptors were amplified or captured by the immunoSEQ multiplex PCR assay. Sourced from immuneACCESS, this table was stored by TCRdb with only in-frame sequences that have V and J called. A share of the clones is absent; for the studies checked, an unresolved V gene accounts for under half, and the remainder has no known explanation. A total of 130,000 or so clones appear in this sample, around 94% of them only once. The biggest ten clones account for around 14% of the sample. Sequencing was done on a sample of PBMCs. These receptors originate from a man aged 55-75 years with colorectal cancer.

The CDR3 coding sequence is TGCAGCGTTGAAGGGACAGGTACTTCGGTCTATGGCTACACCTTC. Translating it yields CSVEGTGTSVYGYTF. The V gene is TRBV29-1, the J gene TRBJ1-2; 7 bases map to TRBD1. Germline loops: CDR1 SQVTM, CDR2 ANQGSEA. This CDR3 spans 15 amino acids. V dropped 1 base and J dropped 4; count of bases not matched to a gene: 9. Based on the CDR3 plus reference TRBV29-1 and TRBJ1-2, the full variable domain is SAVISQKPSRDICQRGTSLTIQCQVDSQVTMMFWYRQQPGQSLTLIATANQGSEATYESGFVIDKFPISRPNLTFSTLTVSNMSPEDSSIYLCSVEGTGTSVYGYTFGSGTRLTVV.

The CDR3: CASSVGQWPGQPQHF. The CDR3 bases are TGTGCCAGCAGCGTGGGACAGTGGCCCGGGCAGCCCCAGCATTTT. The gene calls are TRBV7-2 and TRBJ1-5, with TRBD1 identical over 7 bases. J lost 7 bases, V lost 5 bases, and 11 bases had no gene match. CDR1 is SGHTA, CDR2 FQGNSA, per germline. The CDR3 sequence is 15 residues long.